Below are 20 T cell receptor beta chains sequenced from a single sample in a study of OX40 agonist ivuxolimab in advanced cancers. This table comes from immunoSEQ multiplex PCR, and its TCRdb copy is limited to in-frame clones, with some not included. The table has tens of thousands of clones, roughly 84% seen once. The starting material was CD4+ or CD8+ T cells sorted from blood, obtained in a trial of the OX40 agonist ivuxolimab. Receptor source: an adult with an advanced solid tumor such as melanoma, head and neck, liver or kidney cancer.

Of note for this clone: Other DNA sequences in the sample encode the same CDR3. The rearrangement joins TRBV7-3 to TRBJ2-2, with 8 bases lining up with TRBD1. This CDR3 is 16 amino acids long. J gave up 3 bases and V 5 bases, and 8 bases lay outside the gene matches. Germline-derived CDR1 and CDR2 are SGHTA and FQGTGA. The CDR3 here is CASSLQGGVYTGELFF. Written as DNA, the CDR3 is TGTGCCAGCAGCCTACAGGGGGGTGTGTACACCGGGGAGCTGTTTTTT.

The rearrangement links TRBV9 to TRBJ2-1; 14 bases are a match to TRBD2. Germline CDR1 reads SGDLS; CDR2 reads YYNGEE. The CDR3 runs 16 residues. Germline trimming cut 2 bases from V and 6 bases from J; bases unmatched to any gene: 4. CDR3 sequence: CASSVGLAGGFNEQFF. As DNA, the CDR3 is TGTGCCAGCAGCGTTGGACTAGCGGGAGGTTTCAATGAGCAGTTCTTC. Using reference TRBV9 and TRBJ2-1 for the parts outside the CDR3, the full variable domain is DSGVTQTPKHLITATGQRVTLRCSPRSGDLSVYWYQQSLDQGLQFLIQYYNGEERAKGNILERFSAQQFPDLHSELNLSSLELGDSALYFCASSVGLAGGFNEQFFGPGTRLTVL.

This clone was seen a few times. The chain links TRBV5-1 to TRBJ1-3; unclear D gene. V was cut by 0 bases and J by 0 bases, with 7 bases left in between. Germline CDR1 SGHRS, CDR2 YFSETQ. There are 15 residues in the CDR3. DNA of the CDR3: TGCGCCAGCAGCTTGGAAGGGAACTCTGGAAACACCATATATTTT. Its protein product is CASSLEGNSGNTIYF.

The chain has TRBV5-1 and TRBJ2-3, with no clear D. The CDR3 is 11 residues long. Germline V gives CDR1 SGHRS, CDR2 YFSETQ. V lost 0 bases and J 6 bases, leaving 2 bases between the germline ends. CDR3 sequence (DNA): TGCGCCAGCAGCTTGGACGATACGCAGTATTTT. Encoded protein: CASSLDDTQYF.

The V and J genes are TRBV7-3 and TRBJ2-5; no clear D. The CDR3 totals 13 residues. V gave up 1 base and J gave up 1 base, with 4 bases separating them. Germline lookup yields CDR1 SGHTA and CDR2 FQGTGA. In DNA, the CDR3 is TGTGCCAGCAGCTTAAGCCCCCAAGAGACCCAGTACTTC. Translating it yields CASSLSPQETQYF.

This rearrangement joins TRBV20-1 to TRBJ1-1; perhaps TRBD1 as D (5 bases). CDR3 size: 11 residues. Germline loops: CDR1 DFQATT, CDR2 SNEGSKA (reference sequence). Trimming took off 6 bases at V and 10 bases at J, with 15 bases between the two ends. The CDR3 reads CSASQGVLAFF. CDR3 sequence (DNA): TGCAGTGCATCTCAGGGAGTCTTAGCTTTCTTT.

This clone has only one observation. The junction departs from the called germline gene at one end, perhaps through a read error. CDR3 loop: CASSWDRLNTEAFF. CDR3 in DNA: TGTGCCAGCAGCTGGGACAGGCTGAACACTGAAGCTTTCTTT. V and J are TRBV5-1 and TRBJ1-1, with 8 bases identical to TRBD1. Germline values: CDR1 SGHRS, CDR2 YFSETQ. The CDR3 runs 14 residues. Full variable domain (outside the CDR3, taken from reference TRBV5-1 and TRBJ1-1): KAGVTQTPRYLIKTRGQQVTLSCSPISGHRSVSWYQQTPGQGLQFLFEYFSETQRNKGNFPGRFSGRQFSNSRSEMNVSTLELGDSALYLCASSWDRLNTEAFFGQGTRLTVV.

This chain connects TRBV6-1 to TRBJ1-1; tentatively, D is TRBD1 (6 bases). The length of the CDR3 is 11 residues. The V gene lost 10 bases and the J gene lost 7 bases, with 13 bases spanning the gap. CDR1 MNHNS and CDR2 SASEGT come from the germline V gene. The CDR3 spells CATKGVGEAFF. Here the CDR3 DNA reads TGTGCCACGAAGGGGGTGGGTGAAGCTTTCTTT.

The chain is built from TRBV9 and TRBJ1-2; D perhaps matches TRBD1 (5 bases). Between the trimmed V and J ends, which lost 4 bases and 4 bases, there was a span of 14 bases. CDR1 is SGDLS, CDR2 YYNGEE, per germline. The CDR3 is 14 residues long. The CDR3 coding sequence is TGTGCCAGCAGCCCTGGGGGGTCGGCCTATGGCTACACCTTC. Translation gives CASSPGGSAYGYTF. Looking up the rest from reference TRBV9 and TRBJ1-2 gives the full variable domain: DSGVTQTPKHLITATGQRVTLRCSPRSGDLSVYWYQQSLDQGLQFLIQYYNGEERAKGNILERFSAQQFPDLHSELNLSSLELGDSALYFCASSPGGSAYGYTFGSGTRLTVV.

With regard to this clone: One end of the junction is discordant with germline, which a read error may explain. The CDR3 DNA is TGTGCCAGCAGCCAAGATCCTAACGCCAGACCCGTCTTC. Translated: CASSQDPNARPVF. The chain joins TRBV14 to TRBJ2-1; D is unresolved. The CDR3 runs 13 residues. Germline-derived CDR1 and CDR2 are SGHDN and FVKESK.

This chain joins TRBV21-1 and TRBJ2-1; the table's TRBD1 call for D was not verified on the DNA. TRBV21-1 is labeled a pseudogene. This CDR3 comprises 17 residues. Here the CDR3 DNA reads TGTGCCAGCAGCAAAGAGGGGACGGGACACACCTACAATGAGCAGTTCTTC. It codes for CASSKEGTGHTYNEQFF.

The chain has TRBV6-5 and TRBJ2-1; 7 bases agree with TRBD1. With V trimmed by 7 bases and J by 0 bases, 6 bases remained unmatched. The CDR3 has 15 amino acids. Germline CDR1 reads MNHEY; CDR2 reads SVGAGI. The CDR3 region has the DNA TGTGCCAGCACAAGGGACAGTTACTCCTACAATGAGCAGTTCTTC. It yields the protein CASTRDSYSYNEQFF.

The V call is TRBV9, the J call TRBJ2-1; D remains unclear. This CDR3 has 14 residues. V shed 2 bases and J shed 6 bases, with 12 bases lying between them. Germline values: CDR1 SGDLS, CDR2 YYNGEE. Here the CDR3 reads CASSVDNILNEQFF. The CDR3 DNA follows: TGTGCCAGCAGCGTCGACAATATCCTCAATGAGCAGTTCTTC.

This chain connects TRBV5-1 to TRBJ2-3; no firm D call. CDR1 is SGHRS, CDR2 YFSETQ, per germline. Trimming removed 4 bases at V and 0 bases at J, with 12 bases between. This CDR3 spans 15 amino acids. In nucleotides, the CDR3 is TGCGCCAGCAGCCTCTTTAAACGTAGCACAGATACGCAGTATTTT. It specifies CASSLFKRSTDTQYF.

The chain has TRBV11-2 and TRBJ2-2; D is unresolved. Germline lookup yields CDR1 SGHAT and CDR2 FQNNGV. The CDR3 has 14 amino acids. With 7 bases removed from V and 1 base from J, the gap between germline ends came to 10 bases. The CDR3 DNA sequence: TGTGCCAGCACTCTCCCGGAGAACACCGGGGAGCTGTTTTTT. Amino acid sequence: CASTLPENTGELFF.

The chain's CDR3 is CASSWTGQAPYEQYF. In DNA, the CDR3 is TGTGCCAGCAGCTGGACGGGACAGGCTCCCTACGAGCAGTACTTC. V is TRBV11-2 and J is TRBJ2-7; TRBD1 agrees at 8 bases. The CDR3 totals 15 residues. Germline loops: CDR1 SGHAT, CDR2 FQNNGV. V lost 4 bases, J lost 2 bases, and 7 bases stayed unmatched.

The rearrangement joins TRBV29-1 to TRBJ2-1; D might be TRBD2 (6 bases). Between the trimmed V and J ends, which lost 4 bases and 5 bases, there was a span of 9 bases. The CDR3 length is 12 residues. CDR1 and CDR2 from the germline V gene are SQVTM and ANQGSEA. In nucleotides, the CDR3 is TGCAGCGTTGCCCTAGCGCACAATGAGCAGTTCTTC. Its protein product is CSVALAHNEQFF.

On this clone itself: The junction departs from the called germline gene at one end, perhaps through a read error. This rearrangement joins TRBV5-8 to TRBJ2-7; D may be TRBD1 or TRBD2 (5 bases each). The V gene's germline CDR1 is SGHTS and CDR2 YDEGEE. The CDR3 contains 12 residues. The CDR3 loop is CASSLVSTGSAF. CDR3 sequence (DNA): TGTGCCAGCAGCTTGGTATCCACAGGTAGCGCTTTC.

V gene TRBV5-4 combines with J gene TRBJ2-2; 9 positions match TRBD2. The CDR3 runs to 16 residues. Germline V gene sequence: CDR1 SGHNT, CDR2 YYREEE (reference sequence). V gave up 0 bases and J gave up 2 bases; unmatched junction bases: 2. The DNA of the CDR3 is TGTGCCAGCAGCTTGGGACTAGCGGTTAACACCGGGGAGCTGTTTTTT. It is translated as CASSLGLAVNTGELFF.

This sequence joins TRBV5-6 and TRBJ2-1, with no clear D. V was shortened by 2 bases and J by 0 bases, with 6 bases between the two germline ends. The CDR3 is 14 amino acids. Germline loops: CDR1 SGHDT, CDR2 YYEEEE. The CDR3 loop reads CASSFEGSYNEQFF. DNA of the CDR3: TGTGCCAGCAGCTTTGAAGGCTCCTACAATGAGCAGTTCTTC.